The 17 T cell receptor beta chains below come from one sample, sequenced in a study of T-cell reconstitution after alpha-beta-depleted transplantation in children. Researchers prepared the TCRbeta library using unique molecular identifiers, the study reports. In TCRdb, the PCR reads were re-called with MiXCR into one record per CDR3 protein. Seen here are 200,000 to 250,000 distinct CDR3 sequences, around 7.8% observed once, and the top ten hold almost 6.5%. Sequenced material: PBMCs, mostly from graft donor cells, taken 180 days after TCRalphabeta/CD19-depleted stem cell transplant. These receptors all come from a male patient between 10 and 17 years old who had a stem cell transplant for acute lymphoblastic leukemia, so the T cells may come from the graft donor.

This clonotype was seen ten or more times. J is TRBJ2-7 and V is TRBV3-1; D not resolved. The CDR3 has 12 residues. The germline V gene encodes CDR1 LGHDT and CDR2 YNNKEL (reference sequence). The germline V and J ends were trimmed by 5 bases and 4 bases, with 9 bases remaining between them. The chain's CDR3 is CASSVMQYEQYF. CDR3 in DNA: TGTGCCAGCAGCGTTATGCAGTACGAGCAGTACTTC.

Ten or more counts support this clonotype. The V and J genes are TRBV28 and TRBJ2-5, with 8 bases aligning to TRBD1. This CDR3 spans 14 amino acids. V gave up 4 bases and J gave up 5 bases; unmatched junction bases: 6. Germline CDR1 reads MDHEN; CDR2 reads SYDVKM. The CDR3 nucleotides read TGTGCCAGCAGTTCCCGGACAGGGCAGGAGACCCAGTACTTC. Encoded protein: CASSSRTGQETQYF.

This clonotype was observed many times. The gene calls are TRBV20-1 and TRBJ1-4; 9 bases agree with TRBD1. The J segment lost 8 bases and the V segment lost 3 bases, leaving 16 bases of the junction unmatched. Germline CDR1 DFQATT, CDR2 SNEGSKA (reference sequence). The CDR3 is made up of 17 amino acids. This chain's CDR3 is CSASYPAAGTGREKLFF. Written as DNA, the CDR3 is TGCAGTGCTAGTTATCCCGCCGCCGGGACAGGGCGAGAAAAACTGTTTTTT.

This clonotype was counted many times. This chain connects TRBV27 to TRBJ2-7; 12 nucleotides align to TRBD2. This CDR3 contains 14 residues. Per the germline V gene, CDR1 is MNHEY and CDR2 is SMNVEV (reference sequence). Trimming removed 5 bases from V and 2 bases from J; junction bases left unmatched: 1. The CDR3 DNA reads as TGTGCCAGCAGTACTAGCGGGGGGCCCTACGAGCAGTACTTC. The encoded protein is CASSTSGGPYEQYF.

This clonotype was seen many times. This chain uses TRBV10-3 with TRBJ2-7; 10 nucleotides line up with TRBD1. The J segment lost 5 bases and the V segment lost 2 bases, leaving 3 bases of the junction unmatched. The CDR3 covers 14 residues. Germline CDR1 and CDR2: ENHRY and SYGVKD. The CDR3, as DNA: TGTGCCATCAGTGAGATCGGGACAGGGGACGAGCAGTACTTC. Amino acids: CAISEIGTGDEQYF.

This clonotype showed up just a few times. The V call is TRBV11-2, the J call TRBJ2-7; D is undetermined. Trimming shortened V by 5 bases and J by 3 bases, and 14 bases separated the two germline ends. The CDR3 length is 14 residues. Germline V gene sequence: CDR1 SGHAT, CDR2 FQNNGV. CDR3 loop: CASSTPGPGYEQYF. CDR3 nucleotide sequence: TGTGCCAGCAGCACCCCCGGACCGGGCTACGAGCAGTACTTC.

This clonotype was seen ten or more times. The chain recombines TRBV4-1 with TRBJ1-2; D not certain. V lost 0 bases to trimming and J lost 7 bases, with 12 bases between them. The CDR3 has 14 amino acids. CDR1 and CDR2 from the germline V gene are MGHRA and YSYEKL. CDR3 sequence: CASSQDPLLGGYTF. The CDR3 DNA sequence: TGCGCCAGCAGCCAAGATCCGTTGTTAGGTGGCTACACCTTC.

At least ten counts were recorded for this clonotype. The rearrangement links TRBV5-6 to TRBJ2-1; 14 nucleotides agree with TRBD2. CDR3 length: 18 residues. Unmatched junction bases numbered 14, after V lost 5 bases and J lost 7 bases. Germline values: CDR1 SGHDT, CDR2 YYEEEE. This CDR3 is CASSSTWTSGRLMNEQFF. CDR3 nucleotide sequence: TGTGCCAGCAGTTCCACCTGGACTAGCGGGAGGTTGATGAATGAGCAGTTCTTC.

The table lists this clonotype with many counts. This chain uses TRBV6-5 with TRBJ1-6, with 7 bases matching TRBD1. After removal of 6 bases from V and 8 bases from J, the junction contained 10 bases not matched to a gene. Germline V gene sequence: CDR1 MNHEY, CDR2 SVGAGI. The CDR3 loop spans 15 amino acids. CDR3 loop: CASSPIDRAHSPLHF. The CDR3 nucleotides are TGTGCCAGCAGCCCGATAGACAGGGCCCATTCACCCCTCCACTTT.

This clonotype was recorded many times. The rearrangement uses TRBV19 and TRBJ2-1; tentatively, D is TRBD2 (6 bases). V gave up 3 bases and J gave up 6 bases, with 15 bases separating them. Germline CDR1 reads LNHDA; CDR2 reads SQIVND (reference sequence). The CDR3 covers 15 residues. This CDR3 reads CASSIRRASLNEQFF. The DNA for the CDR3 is TGTGCCAGTAGTATTAGGAGGGCCTCCCTCAATGAGCAGTTCTTC.

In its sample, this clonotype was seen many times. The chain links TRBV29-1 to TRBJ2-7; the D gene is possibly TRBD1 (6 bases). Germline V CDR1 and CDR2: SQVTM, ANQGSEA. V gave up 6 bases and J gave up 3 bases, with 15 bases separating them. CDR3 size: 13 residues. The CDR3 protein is CSVRPGHLYEQYF. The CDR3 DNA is TGCAGCGTCCGGCCGGGACACCTCTACGAGCAGTACTTC.

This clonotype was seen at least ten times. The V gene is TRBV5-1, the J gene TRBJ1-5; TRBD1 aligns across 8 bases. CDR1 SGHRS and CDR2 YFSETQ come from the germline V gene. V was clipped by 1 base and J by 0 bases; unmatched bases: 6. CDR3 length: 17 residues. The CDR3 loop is CASSLSYRGDSNQPQHF. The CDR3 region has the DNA TGCGCCAGCAGCTTGTCCTACAGGGGGGATAGCAATCAGCCCCAGCATTTT.

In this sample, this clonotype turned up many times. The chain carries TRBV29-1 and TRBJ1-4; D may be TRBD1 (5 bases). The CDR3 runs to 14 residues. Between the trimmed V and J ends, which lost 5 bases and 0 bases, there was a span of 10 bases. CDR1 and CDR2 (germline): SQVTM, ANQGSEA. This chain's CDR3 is CSVRDRATNEKLFF. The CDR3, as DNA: TGCAGCGTTAGGGACCGCGCAACTAATGAAAAACTGTTTTTT.

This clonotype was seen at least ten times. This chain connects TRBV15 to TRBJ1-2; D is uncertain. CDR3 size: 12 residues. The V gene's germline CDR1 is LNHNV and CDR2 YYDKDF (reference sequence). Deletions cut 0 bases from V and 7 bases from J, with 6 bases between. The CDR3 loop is CATSRDTLGYTF. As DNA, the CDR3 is TGTGCCACCAGCAGAGATACGCTTGGCTACACCTTC.

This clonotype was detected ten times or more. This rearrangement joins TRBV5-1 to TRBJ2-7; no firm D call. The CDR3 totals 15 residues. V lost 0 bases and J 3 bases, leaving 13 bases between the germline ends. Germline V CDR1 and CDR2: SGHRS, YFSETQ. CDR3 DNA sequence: TGCGCCAGCAGCTTGGGGGTCCGAAACGACTACGAGCAGTACTTC. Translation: CASSLGVRNDYEQYF.

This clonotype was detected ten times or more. Here the CDR3 DNA reads TGCGCCAGCAGCTTGGGAGGGCGGGAGGACAATGAGCAGTTCTTC. Translation: CASSLGGREDNEQFF. The chain joins TRBV5-1 to TRBJ2-1, with TRBD2 matching over 8 bases. The CDR3 has 15 residues. The junction had 4 bases not matched to a gene; V was cut back by 0 bases and J by 5 bases. Germline V lookup: CDR1 SGHRS, CDR2 YFSETQ.

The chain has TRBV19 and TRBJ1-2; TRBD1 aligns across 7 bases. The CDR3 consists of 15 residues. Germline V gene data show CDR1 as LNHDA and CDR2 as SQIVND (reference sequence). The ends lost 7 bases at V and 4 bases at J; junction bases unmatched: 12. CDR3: CASTIGTVIPYGYTF. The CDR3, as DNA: TGTGCCAGTACCATCGGGACAGTAATCCCCTATGGCTACACCTTC.